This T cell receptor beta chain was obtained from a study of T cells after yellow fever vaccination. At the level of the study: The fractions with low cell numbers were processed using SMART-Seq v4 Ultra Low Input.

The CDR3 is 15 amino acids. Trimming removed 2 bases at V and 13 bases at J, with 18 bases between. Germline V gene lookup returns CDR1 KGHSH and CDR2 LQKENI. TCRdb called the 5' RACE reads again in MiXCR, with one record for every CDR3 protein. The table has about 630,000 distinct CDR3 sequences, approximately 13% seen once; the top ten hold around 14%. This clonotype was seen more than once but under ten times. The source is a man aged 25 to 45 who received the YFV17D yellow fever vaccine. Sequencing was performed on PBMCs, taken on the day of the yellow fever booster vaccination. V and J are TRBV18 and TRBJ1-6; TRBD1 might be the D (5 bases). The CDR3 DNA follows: TGTGCCAGCTCACCAGGGACCCGGAGTTTGGGGCCCCTCCACTTT. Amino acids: CASSPGTRSLGPLHF.